These 5 T cell receptor beta chains share one sample of origin, sequenced in a study of T cell changes during pregnancy in multiple sclerosis. The protocol was immunoSEQ multiplex PCR, while the TCRdb copy is restricted to in-frame clones and leaves out a portion. The data contain tens of thousands of clones, roughly 92% of them singletons. Specimen: peripheral blood, collected after pregnancy. The receptor source for this set is a female donor with multiple sclerosis, enrolled in a pregnancy study.

This rearrangement joins TRBV5-6 to TRBJ1-1, with D perhaps TRBD1 (6 bases). CDR3 length equals 13 residues. V was trimmed by 0 bases and J by 4 bases, leaving 7 bases between them. The germline gives CDR1 SGHDT, CDR2 YYEEEE. DNA of the CDR3: TGTGCCAGCAGCTTGGAACAGGGCACTGAAGCTTTCTTT. Protein product: CASSLEQGTEAFF. Variable domain in full (rest from reference TRBV5-6 and TRBJ1-1): DAGVTQSPTHLIKTRGQQVTLRCSPKSGHDTVSWYQQALGQGPQFIFQYYEEEERQRGNFPDRFSGHQFPNYSSELNVNALLLGDSALYLCASSLEQGTEAFFGQGTRLTVV.

The V gene is TRBV27, the J gene TRBJ1-1, with TRBD1 matching over 7 bases. This CDR3 has 14 amino acids. Unmatched junction bases numbered 3, after V lost 1 base and J lost 4 bases. Germline V gene data show CDR1 as MNHEY and CDR2 as SMNVEV (reference sequence). The CDR3, as DNA: TGTGCCAGCAGTTTATTCTCAGGGGGCACTGAAGCTTTCTTT. Translation: CASSLFSGGTEAFF.

This chain links TRBV10-2 with TRBJ2-1; maybe TRBD2 (5 bases). CDR1 WSHSY and CDR2 SAAADI come from the germline V gene. Trimming pared 7 bases from V and 1 base from J, leaving 11 bases between. This CDR3 has 14 amino acids. Here the CDR3 DNA reads TGCGCCAGCATGGTCGCGGGTTCCTACAATGAGCAGTTCTTC. Protein product: CASMVAGSYNEQFF.

The DNA of the CDR3 is TGTGCCAGCAGCTTGGCCAACTCTGGAAACACCATATATTTT. Its translation is CASSLANSGNTIYF. This chain joins TRBV11-1 and TRBJ1-3; D gene unclear. The CDR3 has 14 residues. The V end was cut by 3 bases, the J end by 0 bases, with 6 bases between. The V gene's germline CDR1 is SGHAT and CDR2 FQDESV (reference sequence).

The chain is built from TRBV19 and TRBJ1-1; D is unresolved. CDR1 is LNHDA, CDR2 SQIVND, per germline (reference sequence). Trimming left V 3 bases short and J 2 bases short, with 10 bases between. The CDR3 totals 14 residues. The CDR3, as DNA: TGTGCCAGTAGTATGGCGGGGTATAACACTGAAGCTTTCTTT. This gives the protein CASSMAGYNTEAFF.